This T cell receptor beta chain was recovered during a study of vaccination effects on CD4 cells after COVID-19. Study-wide points: Cross-reaction with common cold coronaviruses was seen in only 1 of 255 vaccine-induced clones from healthy vaccinees. By a late point after vaccination, infection- and vaccine-induced clones had shrunk markedly through clonal contraction.

Profiling relied on immunoSEQ multiplex PCR, and the TCRdb table lists in-frame clones only, not all of them. The sample consists of about 54,000 clones, under 75% of them appearing once. Remarks on this clone: Its specificity is not known.

The CDR3 runs 14 residues. V lost 3 bases to trimming and J lost 9 bases, with 12 bases between them. Per the germline V gene, CDR1 is MNHEY and CDR2 is SVGEGT. After expansion with viral peptide pools in the ViraFEST assay, antigen-specific CD4+ T cells were sequenced. Scientists isolated CD4+ T cells after a roughly 9-day culture period ended. Vaccinated participants had no history of SARS-CoV-2 infection and tested negative for nucleocapsid antibodies. The authors replaced half the medium with IL-2 medium on days 3 and 7. The clonotype originates from a human donor who received a COVID-19 vaccine. The chain couples TRBV6-2 or TRBV6-3 to TRBJ1-6, with D possibly being TRBD1 (6 bases). Sample: CD4+ T cells from PBMCs cultured with SARS-CoV-2 spike peptides, taken before COVID-19 vaccination. The CDR3 region has the DNA TGTGCCAGCAGTTATACAGGGACTTCTTCACCCCTCCACTTT. Translating it yields CASSYTGTSSPLHF.